Below, one T cell receptor beta chain is given with its context. Its recognized antigen is unknown. No much larger clonotype is one base removed from it; base qualities were not supplied. TCRbeta CDR3 regions were amplified from genomic DNA by means of the immunoSEQ Assay, a bias-controlled multiplex PCR. Turning to the authors' computational methods: Nucleated cell counts per sample were estimated from amplification of reference gene primers within the assay. To quantify the absolute abundance of each unique TCRbeta CDR3 rearrangement, sequence reads were collapsed and filtered. For each sample, productive Simpson clonality was calculated as the square root of Simpson's diversity index across productive rearrangements. The clones in this table, taken by TCRdb from immuneACCESS, are in-frame only. Not every clone is retained; where verified, under half of the shortfall comes from an unresolved V gene, and the cause of the rest is unknown. That table furnishes V, J and clone size, whereas the DNA furnished D and trimming. The sample records 75,000 to 95,000 clones, about 71% of which are singletons. The ten largest clones take up under 30% of the sample.

This record comes from a study of blood T cell repertoires in COVID-19 (TCRdb year 2020). In the study overall: Samples covering the acute and convalescent phases of COVID-19 were provided by collaborators in the United States, Italy and Spain. The material from the prospective study consisted of cDNA or gDNA derived from T cells, B-cell-depleted T cells, or PBMCs. The repertoires were made available in a free public database intended to serve as a resource for research on the immune response to SARS-CoV-2. The samples were drawn from two sources: the first 160 participants of the ongoing ImmuneRACE study, and 1,200 or so subjects contributed by 6 global collaborators. A de-identified subject ID, COVID-19 status, age in years and sex were almost always included in the sample metadata. Where available, HLA class I and class II types were obtained from metadata supplied by the sample provider rather than from assay-based typing. Deeply sampled blood TCRbeta repertoires from subjects exposed to, actively infected with, or recovered from COVID-19 were included in the dataset. The research as a whole found: Clinical and demographic metadata were provided uncurated, with the amount varying by source and participant.

CDR3 length: 16 amino acids, cysteine to phenylalanine. Only the CDR3 portion is preserved as DNA: 48 bases, with reading frame beginning at the first base. V is cut back by 8 bases and J by 0 bases, with 9 bases in the junction unmatched. Looking up the germline V gene yields CDR1 SNHLY and CDR2 FYNNEI. The collaborating institutions used their own protocols to collect whole blood in K2EDTA tubes. For TCRbeta analysis, collaborators shipped samples in one of three forms: frozen whole blood, isolated PBMCs, or DNA extracted from either of those sample types. Specimen: peripheral blood. This chain is built from TRBV2 and TRBJ1-1, with 10 bases in between that match TRBD1. This TCR derives from a woman aged 55-69 years in a cohort sampled during active or convalescent COVID-19. The CDR3 protein: CASVLTGGFMNTEAFF. At the DNA level, the sequence is TGTGCCAGCGTCCTGACAGGGGGCTTCATGAACACTGAAGCTTTCTTT. Reference TRBV2 and TRBJ1-1 proteins supply the regions before and after the CDR3; the full variable domain is: EPEVTQTPSHQVTQMGQEVILRCVPISNHLYFYWYRQILGQKVEFLVSFYNNEISEKSEIFDDQFSVERPDGSNFTLKIRSTKLEDSAMYFCASVLTGGFMNTEAFFGQGTRLTVV.